The clone carrying this TCR beta chain came up once. This specimen belongs to a study of molecular identifiers for immune sequencing clone quantification. Looking at the study overall: Four of five splits of RNA from roughly 20,000 or 100,000 naive CD8 cells were sequenced in replicates.

With 6 bases removed from V and 4 bases from J, the gap between germline ends came to 18 bases. The CDR3 contains 15 residues. Naive CD8 T cells were sorted as CD8+CD4-CCR7+CD45RA+. With listed TCR primers and previously described methods, bulk TCR libraries were prepared. One entry per CDR3 protein, called by TCRdb with MiXCR from the PCR reads. The top ten clones hold roughly 0.83% of a sample with over 600,000 distinct CDR3 sequences, less than 20% of them seen once. Sequencing was done on a sample of naive CD8+ T cells from blood, with Jurkat cell RNA spiked in. As for subset: FACS-sorted CD8+CD4-CCR7+CD45RA+ naive T cells. The chain couples TRBV12-3 or TRBV12-4 to TRBJ1-1; D ambiguous. The clonotype comes from a human donor in good health. Some libraries in this study had Jurkat cell RNA spiked in. The CDR3 DNA follows: TGTGCCAGCAGCCCCAAAGAGCGAGATATCACTGAAGCTTTCTTT. This encodes CASSPKERDITEAFF.